This entry lists 27 T cell receptor beta chains sequenced from one sample in a study of beta chain features in type 1 diabetes. Expressed TCRB transcripts were sequenced, since all the RNA that had been isolated was reverse transcribed. TCRdb keeps only in-frame clones here, not all; method: immunoSEQ multiplex PCR. The repertoire holds 200,000 to 300,000 clones, with 9.5% to 13% as singletons. Antigens of these TCRs are unknown. The study, taken as a whole, reports: Type 1 diabetes patients had moderately but significantly shorter TCRB CDR3s in all four CD4+ subsets.

Material for sequencing was naive CD4+ T cells from blood. Receptor source: a young man with type 1 diabetes.

This clone was seen a handful of times. The sample has other DNA sequences that encode this CDR3 too. This sequence joins TRBV18 and TRBJ2-7; tentative D call: TRBD2 (6 bases). The CDR3 covers 12 residues. Germline lookup yields CDR1 KGHSH and CDR2 LQKENI. The germline V and J ends were trimmed by 3 bases and 4 bases, with 7 bases remaining between them. The CDR3 coding sequence is TGTGCCAGCTCACCGGAGGGATACGAGCAGTACTTC. Protein sequence: CASSPEGYEQYF.

The V and J genes are TRBV18 and TRBJ1-1; possibly TRBD1 for D (5 bases). CDR1 is KGHSH, CDR2 LQKENI, per germline. This CDR3 contains 13 residues. V shed 6 bases and J shed 1 base, with 9 bases lying between them. This CDR3 reads CASSSTENTEAFF. The DNA for the CDR3 is TGTGCCAGCTCGTCGACAGAGAACACTGAAGCTTTCTTT.

A few counts support this clone. CDR3 nucleotides: TGTGCCAGCAGGGACGGGAGAACCTACGAGCAGTACTTC. This gives the protein CASRDGRTYEQYF. V usage is TRBV28 and J usage is TRBJ2-7; the D gene is possibly TRBD2 (6 bases). Germline V gene lookup returns CDR1 MDHEN and CDR2 SYDVKM. V lost 6 bases and J 2 bases, leaving 11 bases between the germline ends. This CDR3 region has 13 residues.

The CDR3 reads CASSPEGQPDYGYTF. The DNA for the CDR3 is TGCGCCAGCAGCCCGGAGGGACAGCCGGACTATGGCTACACCTTC. This chain connects TRBV5-1 to TRBJ1-2, with 7 positions matching TRBD1. V was pared by 4 bases and J by 3 bases, with 9 bases of the junction left unmatched. The CDR3 covers 15 residues. Germline CDR1 SGHRS, CDR2 YFSETQ.

This clone was counted between two and nine times. The chain recombines TRBV2 with TRBJ1-1; 7 bases agree with TRBD1. Germline CDR1 reads SNHLY; CDR2 reads FYNNEI. Unmatched junction bases numbered 6, after V lost 9 bases and J lost 5 bases. This CDR3 contains 12 residues. CDR3 coding DNA: TGTGCCAGTAGTATACAGGGGACTGAAGCTTTCTTT. The encoded protein is CASSIQGTEAFF.

The table lists this clone with a few counts. J is TRBJ1-2 and V is TRBV5-1; D remains ambiguous. Looked up from germline, CDR1 is SGHRS and CDR2 is YFSETQ. The CDR3 runs to 14 residues. Trimming left V 2 bases short and J 0 bases short, with 8 bases between. Written as DNA, the CDR3 is TGCGCCAGCAGCTTCTCACAGCCTAACTATGGCTACACCTTC. It is translated as CASSFSQPNYGYTF.

The rearrangement joins TRBV7-9 to TRBJ1-6, with TRBD1 identical over 7 bases. Germline CDR1 is SEHNR and CDR2 is FQNEAQ (reference sequence). The CDR3 spans 17 residues. Losses at the gene ends were 0 bases for V and 5 bases for J; bases not matched to a gene: 7. CDR3 sequence: CASSLARGTGDNSPLHF. The DNA of the CDR3 is TGTGCCAGCAGCTTAGCGCGGGGAACAGGGGATAATTCACCCCTCCACTTT.

This clone was seen only a few times. The V and J genes are TRBV29-1 and TRBJ2-3, with 8 bases that match TRBD2. The CDR3 is made up of 13 amino acids. Germline V gene lookup returns CDR1 SQVTM and CDR2 ANQGSEA. V was clipped by 1 base and J by 9 bases; unmatched bases: 6. The CDR3 protein is CSVEGTASGTQYF. CDR3 DNA sequence: TGCAGCGTTGAAGGAACGGCTAGCGGGACGCAGTATTTT.

A few counts support this clone. This rearrangement joins TRBV7-2 to TRBJ2-5, with TRBD2 matching over 15 bases. The junction had 3 bases not matched to a gene; V was cut back by 2 bases and J by 2 bases. CDR3 length: 17 residues. Germline loops: CDR1 SGHTA, CDR2 FQGNSA. CDR3 region: CASSLPGLAGGQETQYF. The CDR3 nucleotides read TGTGCCAGCAGCTTACCGGGACTAGCGGGGGGTCAAGAGACCCAGTACTTC. The variable domain in full, with the rest retrieved from reference TRBV7-2 and TRBJ2-5, is GAGVSQSPSNKVTEKGKDVELRCDPISGHTALYWYRQSLGQGLEFLIYFQGNSAPDKSGLPSDRFSAERTGGSVSTLTIQRTQQEDSAVYLCASSLPGLAGGQETQYFGPGTRLLVL.

This clone was counted between two and nine times. The CDR3 DNA reads TGCAGCGTTGTAAGCGGGGCTCCCTACGAGCAGTACTTC. The encoded protein is CSVVSGAPYEQYF. The V call is TRBV29-1, the J call TRBJ2-7, with 7 bases that match TRBD2. V gave up 4 bases and J gave up 2 bases; unmatched junction bases: 5. The CDR3 runs to 13 residues. CDR1 SQVTM and CDR2 ANQGSEA come from the germline V gene.

The chain carries TRBV21-1 and TRBJ1-5; TRBD1, the D gene given by the table, was not confirmed from the DNA. TRBV21-1 is described as a pseudogene. This CDR3 is 13 amino acids long. The chain's CDR3 is CASRGHRDQPQHF. The CDR3 nucleotides are TGTGCCAGCAGAGGGCACAGGGATCAGCCCCAGCATTTT.

This clone was observed a handful of times. V and J are TRBV11-2 and TRBJ2-7, with 9 bases fitting TRBD2. V lost 2 bases, J lost 3 bases, and 5 bases stayed unmatched. Germline V gene data show CDR1 as SGHAT and CDR2 as FQNNGV. This CDR3 comprises 15 residues. The CDR3 DNA is TGTGCCAGCAGCTTAACGACTAGCGGAATCTACGAGCAGTACTTC. It codes for CASSLTTSGIYEQYF.

The V and J genes are TRBV27 and TRBJ2-3; D is perhaps TRBD2 (5 bases). V dropped 7 bases and J dropped 6 bases, with 14 bases sitting between them. This CDR3 contains 13 residues. Germline assignment: CDR1 MNHEY and CDR2 SMNVEV (reference sequence). For the CDR3, the DNA is TGTGCCAGCAACAGCGGATTAGGGGATACGCAGTATTTT. It codes for CASNSGLGDTQYF.

This clone was seen only a few times. The chain recombines TRBV4-1 with TRBJ1-1, with 7 bases lining up with TRBD1. V shed 7 bases and J 0 bases; nucleotides not matched to a gene: 2. Germline V lookup: CDR1 MGHRA, CDR2 YSYEKL. This CDR3 has 13 amino acids. The CDR3 protein is CASKGGVNTEAFF. The CDR3, as DNA: TGCGCCAGCAAAGGGGGCGTGAACACTGAAGCTTTCTTT.

In its sample, this clone was seen a few times. CDR3 sequence reads: CASSQDFEGYGYTF. In DNA, the CDR3 is TGTGCCAGCAGCCAAGATTTTGAGGGCTATGGCTACACCTTC. This chain connects TRBV4-2 to TRBJ1-2; D uncertain. Trimming took off 0 bases at V and 4 bases at J, with 9 bases between the two ends. This CDR3 contains 14 residues. The germline V gene encodes CDR1 LGHNA and CDR2 YNFKEQ.

This clone was picked up a small number of times. This chain joins TRBV4-2 and TRBJ2-1; 11 bases match TRBD2. Germline V gene data show CDR1 as LGHNA and CDR2 as YNFKEQ. The CDR3 contains 15 residues. V lost 4 bases, J lost 4 bases, and 3 bases stayed unmatched. The CDR3 nucleotides read TGTGCCAGCAGCCCCGGGACTAGCGGATACAATGAGCAGTTCTTC. Protein sequence: CASSPGTSGYNEQFF.

The V gene is TRBV7-9, the J gene TRBJ1-4; 7 positions agree with TRBD1. Per germline, CDR1 SEHNR and CDR2 FQNEAQ (reference sequence). This CDR3 has 14 residues. V was pared by 5 bases and J by 4 bases, with 4 bases of the junction left unmatched. CDR3 coding DNA: TGTGCCAGCAGCCTCGGGACAGATAATGAAAAACTGTTTTTT. Amino acid sequence: CASSLGTDNEKLFF.

The table lists this clone with a few counts. The V gene is TRBV7-9, the J gene TRBJ2-1; 7 bases are a match to TRBD2. The CDR3 is 14 residues long. Trimming at V came to 7 bases and at J to 6 bases, leaving 9 bases not matched to a gene. The germline V gene encodes CDR1 SEHNR and CDR2 FQNEAQ (reference sequence). In nucleotides, the CDR3 is TGTGCCAGCATCATGCGGCCGGGGGGCAATGAGCAGTTCTTC. Translated: CASIMRPGGNEQFF.

The gene calls are TRBV2 and TRBJ2-3; TRBD1 is a possible D gene (6 bases). The germline V gene has CDR1 SNHLY and CDR2 FYNNEI. V lost 6 bases to trimming and J lost 7 bases, with 11 bases between them. The CDR3 sequence is 12 residues long. CDR3 sequence (DNA): TGTGCCAGCAGGGAACAGGGTAATACGCAGTATTTT. Protein product: CASREQGNTQYF.

This clone was seen a handful of times. The V and J genes are TRBV4-1 and TRBJ1-1; 7 bases fit TRBD1. The CDR3 is made up of 19 amino acids. Germline CDR1 MGHRA, CDR2 YSYEKL. J gave up 1 base and V 6 bases, and 20 bases lay outside the gene matches. DNA of the CDR3: TGCGCCAGCAGACACGCTCCATCGCGACAGGGCCGTACGAACACTGAAGCTTTCTTT. Its translation: CASRHAPSRQGRTNTEAFF.

This sequence joins TRBV4-1 and TRBJ2-5, with TRBD1 identical over 11 bases. The ends lost 3 bases at V and 5 bases at J; junction bases unmatched: 8. The CDR3 is 16 residues long. Germline CDR1 is MGHRA and CDR2 is YSYEKL. CDR3 coding DNA: TGCGCCAGCAGCCAGCTACCGGGACAGGGGGACGAGACCCAGTACTTC. Its protein is CASSQLPGQGDETQYF.

This rearrangement joins TRBV7-8 to TRBJ1-1, with D perhaps TRBD1 (5 bases). From germline, CDR1 is SGHVS and CDR2 FQNEAQ. Trimming left V 6 bases short and J 4 bases short, with 12 bases between. This CDR3 is 13 amino acids long. The CDR3 here is CASRWGEATEAFF. CDR3 coding DNA: TGTGCCAGCAGGTGGGGCGAGGCCACTGAAGCTTTCTTT. Full variable domain (missing parts from reference TRBV7-8 and TRBJ1-1): GAGVSQSPRYKVAKRGQDVALRCDPISGHVSLFWYQQALGQGPEFLTYFQNEAQLDKSGLPSDRFFAERPEGSVSTLKIQRTQQEDSAVYLCASRWGEATEAFFGQGTRLTVV.

This sequence joins TRBV30 and TRBJ1-3; D is uncertain. The CDR3 totals 12 residues. Trimming took 0 bases from V and 5 from J, leaving 5 bases between them. The germline V gene encodes CDR1 GTSNPN and CDR2 SVGIG (reference sequence). Written as DNA, the CDR3 is TGTGCCTGGAGTGTTGCTAGAAACACCATATATTTT. It encodes CAWSVARNTIYF. The complete variable domain, with remaining parts taken from reference TRBV30 and TRBJ1-3, reads SQTIHQWPATLVQPVGSPLSLECTVEGTSNPNLYWYRQAAGRGLQLLFYSVGIGQISSEVPQNLSASRPQDRQFILSSKKLLLSDSGFYLCAWSVARNTIYFGEGSWLTVV.

This clone was observed a handful of times. The chain uses TRBV29-1 and TRBJ2-3; 11 nucleotides match TRBD1. The CDR3 runs to 18 residues. The germline CDR1 and CDR2 sequences are SQVTM and ANQGSEA. After removal of 6 bases from V and 0 bases from J, the junction contained 14 bases not matched to a gene. The CDR3 loop reads CSVFGQGAHFNSTDTQYF. DNA for the CDR3: TGCAGCGTCTTCGGACAGGGGGCGCATTTTAATAGCACAGATACGCAGTATTTT.

Regarding this clone: This same CDR3 is encoded by further DNA sequences in the sample. This chain uses TRBV5-1 with TRBJ1-5; TRBD1 might be the D (6 bases). The CDR3 runs 13 residues. V was clipped by 0 bases and J by 5 bases, with 6 bases between them. The germline gives CDR1 SGHRS, CDR2 YFSETQ. CDR3 loop: CASSLDRDQPQHF. DNA of the CDR3: TGCGCCAGCAGCTTGGACAGGGATCAGCCCCAGCATTTT.

This clone was counted between two and nine times. This chain uses TRBV5-8 with TRBJ2-1, with D unresolved. CDR3 length: 11 amino acids. V shed 1 base and J shed 12 bases, with 8 bases lying between them. The germline CDR1 and CDR2 sequences are SGHTS and YDEGEE. CDR3 nucleotide sequence: TGTGCCAGCAGCTTGAGAACAGTGCAGTTCTTC. Protein product: CASSLRTVQFF.

The V and J genes are TRBV7-6 and TRBJ2-3, with 7 bases lining up with TRBD2. The germline gives CDR1 SGHVS, CDR2 FNYEAQ. There are 17 residues in the CDR3. The V gene end was trimmed by 5 bases and the J gene end by 1 base; junction bases not matched to a gene: 12. CDR3 region: CASSLLPLGGGTDTQYF. CDR3 coding DNA: TGTGCCAGCAGCCTACTTCCACTGGGGGGGGGCACAGATACGCAGTATTTT.